Here is one T cell receptor beta chain with its context. The antigen remains unidentified. CDR1 and CDR2 from the germline V gene are SGHRS and YFSETQ. Unmatched junction bases numbered 4, after V lost 4 bases and J lost 5 bases. The length of the CDR3 is 14 residues. The data originate from a study of response to subunit inactivated influenza vaccine. MiXCR was run by TCRdb on the RT-PCR reads, yielding one entry per CDR3 protein. This table holds roughly 500,000 distinct CDR3 sequences, approximately 22% found once. Study-wide results and caveats: After each seasonal influenza vaccination, few new T cells are recruited, the authors suggested.

The data also belong to a second study, concerning T cells expressing NK-cell markers. From that second work: TCR beta libraries carry UMIs added by 5'RACE template switching. A handful of donors showed these clonotypes also leading the CD3+CD56-NKG2C+ fraction. Expanded clones of NKG2C+ T cells had an unclear HCMV specificity.

This clonotype was sampled from a man aged 50 or older who received an inactivated influenza vaccine. Source: CD4+ T cells sorted from PBMCs, taken 11 to 12 days after vaccination. The rearrangement links TRBV5-1 to TRBJ2-2; 8 bases line up with TRBD1. CDR3 in DNA: TGCGCCAGCAGCGTCCGGACAGGGACCGGGGAGCTGTTTTTT. It translates to CASSVRTGTGELFF.